This is a list of T cell receptor beta chains from one sample in a study of blood T cell repertoires in COVID-19. Profiled with immunoSEQ multiplex PCR; TCRdb holds only in-frame clones, not every one. This table holds roughly 63,000 clones, 79% found once. The material sequenced was peripheral blood. These receptors all come from a human donor in a cohort sampled during active COVID-19. Both conserved end residues are part of each CDR3. D genes are given only for firm matches. For some rows the clone size is stated as once, few or many, or as a class when expanded; others skip it.

TRBV10-1	few	TRBJ1-2	NA	CASSEEPNYGYTF	TGCGCCAGCAGTGAGGAGCCTAACTATGGCTACACCTTC
TRBV9	NA	TRBJ2-2	NA	CASSEEGNTGELFF	TGTGCCAGCTCTGAGGAGGGAAACACCGGGGAGCTGTTTTTT
TRBV7-2	NA	TRBJ2-1	NA	CASRPSRSPGEQFF	TGTGCCAGCAGGCCCTCGAGATCACCAGGTGAGCAGTTCTTC
TRBV6-2/TRBV6-3	NA	TRBJ2-1	NA	CASSQSLISETSYNEQFF	TGTGCCAGCAGTCAATCACTCATAAGCGAGACTTCCTACAATGAGCAGTTCTTC
TRBV18	NA	TRBJ1-6	NA	CASSPAARSNNSPLHF	TGTGCCAGCTCACCAGCAGCCCGGAGCAATAATTCACCCCTCCACTTT
TRBV5-6	few	TRBJ2-7	TRBD1	CASRRTGSSYEQYF	TGTGCCAGCAGACGGACAGGGAGCTCCTACGAGCAGTACTTC
TRBV5-1	NA	TRBJ2-7	TRBD1	CASSLPGTGFDEQYF	TGCGCCAGCAGCTTGCCCGGGACAGGTTTCGACGAGCAGTACTTC
TRBV6-5	NA	TRBJ2-1	NA	CATAGPSYNEQFF	TGTGCCACAGCGGGCCCCTCCTACAATGAGCAGTTCTTC
TRBV5-1	NA	TRBJ1-5	NA	CASSTQPGAQPQHF	TGCGCCAGCAGCACACAACCAGGGGCTCAGCCCCAGCATTTT
TRBV27	NA	TRBJ1-1	NA	CASSPFPPGTGTEAFF	TGTGCCAGCAGTCCATTCCCGCCGGGAACGGGCACTGAAGCTTTCTTT
TRBV6-5	NA	TRBJ2-1	TRBD2	CASSYVAGDNEQFF	TGTGCCAGCAGTTACGTAGCGGGAGACAATGAGCAGTTCTTC
TRBV5-6	NA	TRBJ2-3	NA	CASSLNLRDFTQYF	TGTGCCAGCAGCTTAAATCTGCGCGACTTTACGCAGTATTTT
TRBV13	NA	TRBJ1-6	NA	CASSSYRDFNSPLHF	TGTGCCAGCAGCTCCTACAGGGATTTCAATTCACCCCTCCACTTT
TRBV6-5	NA	TRBJ2-7	TRBD2	CASTRTSGRIYEQYF	TGTGCCAGCACCAGAACTAGCGGGAGGATCTACGAGCAGTACTTC
TRBV5-1	NA	TRBJ2-3	TRBD2	CASSFAAGGPWDTQYF	TGCGCCAGCAGCTTCGCGGCGGGAGGGCCATGGGATACGCAGTATTTT
TRBV5-1	once	TRBJ2-2	NA	CASRTPGHWNTGELFF	TGCGCCAGCAGAACGCCGGGACACTGGAACACCGGGGAGCTGTTTTTT
TRBV12-3/TRBV12-4	NA	TRBJ2-2	NA	CASSWRDAGELFF	TGTGCCAGCAGTTGGCGGGACGCCGGGGAGCTGTTTTTT
TRBV18	NA	TRBJ2-1	NA	CASSRLGGDNEQFF	TGTGCCAGCTCACGTTTGGGAGGAGACAATGAGCAGTTCTTC
TRBV11-2	once	TRBJ2-7	NA	CASSRVGGSYEQYF	TGTGCCAGCAGCCGGGTAGGGGGCTCCTACGAGCAGTACTTC
TRBV6-2/TRBV6-3	NA	TRBJ1-2	NA	CASTPTGKTNYGYTF	TGTGCCAGCACCCCCACCGGGAAGACTAACTATGGCTACACCTTC
TRBV6-6	NA	TRBJ2-1	TRBD1	CASTQPRGQGDNEQFF	TGTGCCAGCACCCAACCTAGGGGACAGGGGGACAATGAGCAGTTCTTC
TRBV10-3	NA	TRBJ1-2	TRBD1	CANNRDRDTYGYTF	TGTGCCAACAACCGGGACAGGGACACCTATGGCTACACCTTC
TRBV7-2	few	TRBJ2-7	TRBD1	CASSSSGTGFFEQYF	TGTGCCAGCAGCTCATCCGGGACAGGGTTCTTCGAGCAGTACTTC
TRBV7-3	NA	TRBJ2-1	NA	CASSPGRGEQFF	TGTGCCAGCAGCCCCGGGCGGGGTGAGCAGTTCTTC
TRBV7-8	NA	TRBJ1-5	NA	CASSLLGGDTNQPQHF	TGTGCCAGCAGCTTACTTGGGGGGGACACAAATCAGCCCCAGCATTTT
TRBV12-5	NA	TRBJ2-1	TRBD1	CASGLAPGFGQGRVPRYNEQFF	TGTGCTAGTGGTTTGGCCCCAGGTTTTGGACAGGGCCGTGTCCCTCGTTACAATGAGCAGTTCTTC
TRBV30	NA	TRBJ1-6	TRBD1	CAWKQGTGDSPLHF	TGTGCCTGGAAGCAAGGGACAGGTGATTCACCCCTCCACTTT
TRBV28	NA	TRBJ2-1	NA	CASRNTGLGDNEQFF	TGTGCCAGCAGGAATACAGGGCTTGGAGACAATGAGCAGTTCTTC